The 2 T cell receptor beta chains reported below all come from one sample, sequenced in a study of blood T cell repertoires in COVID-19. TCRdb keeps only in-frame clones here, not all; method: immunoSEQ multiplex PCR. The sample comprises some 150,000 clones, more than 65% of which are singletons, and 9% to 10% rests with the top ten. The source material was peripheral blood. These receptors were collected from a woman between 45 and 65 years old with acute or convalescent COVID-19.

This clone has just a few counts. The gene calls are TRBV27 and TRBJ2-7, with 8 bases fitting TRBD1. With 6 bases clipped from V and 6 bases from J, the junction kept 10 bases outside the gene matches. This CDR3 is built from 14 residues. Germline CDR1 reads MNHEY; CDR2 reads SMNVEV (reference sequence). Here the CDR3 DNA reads TGTGCCAGCAGCCGACAGGGGTCTGGAAGCGAGCAGTACTTC. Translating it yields CASSRQGSGSEQYF.

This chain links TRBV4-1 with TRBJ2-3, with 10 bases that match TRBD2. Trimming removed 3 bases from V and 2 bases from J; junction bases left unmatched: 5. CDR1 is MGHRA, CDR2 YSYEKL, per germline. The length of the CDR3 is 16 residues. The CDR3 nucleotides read TGCGCCAGCAGCCAGGATACTAGCGGGAACACAGATACGCAGTATTTT. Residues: CASSQDTSGNTDTQYF.